A selection of T cell receptor beta chains follows, all from one sample in a study of T-cell memory formation after mild COVID-19. TCRdb itself ran the 5' RACE reads through MiXCR, one entry per CDR3 protein. The sample has about 350,000 distinct CDR3 sequences; over 25% are singletons. Sequenced input: PBMCs or a T cell subset sorted from them (not recorded which). The receptors originated from an adult woman who had mild COVID-19 (a few samples of this study predate the infection). Cell type and time point are not known. Each CDR3 is given with its conserved first and last residue. The D gene is left open where the match is weak. Expanded clones get a size class; other rows say once, few or many, or leave the size out.

>.|TRBJ2-1|12|.|TRBV18
TGTGCCAGCTCACCCAACACGGATGAGCAGTTCTTC
CASSPNTDEQFF
>.|TRBJ2-7|15|.|TRBV24-1
TGTGCCACCAGTGATCCGGCACTAGCCACCTACGAGCAGTACTTC
CATSDPALATYEQYF
>.|TRBJ2-1|16|.|TRBV6-5
TGTGCCAGCAGTAGCGGCCTGGGGGGCTCCTACAATGAGCAGTTCTTC
CASSSGLGGSYNEQFF
>TRBD1|TRBJ1-1|15|.|TRBV9
TGTGCCAGCAGCCCCCCTGACAGGGCAGACACTGAAGCTTTCTTT
CASSPPDRADTEAFF
>.|TRBJ1-1|16|.|TRBV7-9
TGTGCCAGCAGCTTAGTTCCAGGAGATGGGTCTACTGAAGCTTTCTTT
CASSLVPGDGSTEAFF
>TRBD2|TRBJ2-4|16|few|TRBV20-1
TGCAGTGCCACCTATCCTAGCGGGAACGCCAAAAACATTCAGTACTTC
CSATYPSGNAKNIQYF
>TRBD2|TRBJ2-1|15|few|TRBV7-6
TGTGCCAGCAGCTTAGGTAGCGGGGGGGCAGGAGAGCAGTTCTTC
CASSLGSGGAGEQFF
>TRBD1|TRBJ1-1|15|.|TRBV7-8
TGTGCCAGCAGCTTATACCTGGGACAGGGGATGGAAGCTTTCTTT
CASSLYLGQGMEAFF
>.|TRBJ2-1|13|many|TRBV7-9
TGTGCCAGCAGCCCCGGGGGTTACAATGAGCAGTTCTTC
CASSPGGYNEQFF
>TRBD1|TRBJ2-7|15|.|TRBV6-6
TGTGCCAGCAGTTACTCAACAGGGGGCGGGTACGAGCAGTACTTC
CASSYSTGGGYEQYF
>.|TRBJ2-1|13|.|TRBV7-6
TGTGCCAGCAGCACACACAACAGGGCTGAGCAGTTCTTC
CASSTHNRAEQFF
>TRBD2|TRBJ2-3|19|.|TRBV7-2
TGTGCCAGCAGCTTAATGGGACTAGCGGGAGGGCCAAGCACAGATACGCAGTATTTT
CASSLMGLAGGPSTDTQYF
>TRBD1|TRBJ1-2|16|few|TRBV15
TGTGCCACCAGCGTCACGGGACAGGGGCAGGGCTATGGCTACACCTTC
CATSVTGQGQGYGYTF
>.|TRBJ2-5|14|many|TRBV5-1
TGCGCCAGCAGCCCTGTCGGCAGCCCAGAGACCCAGTACTTC
CASSPVGSPETQYF
>.|TRBJ2-1|14|many|TRBV6-5
TGTGCCAGCCACCGAGGCGGAGTATACAATGAGCAGTTCTTC
CASHRGGVYNEQFF
>TRBD2|TRBJ2-1|18|few|TRBV9
TGTGCCAGCAGCGTAGCTACAGGTGGACTAGCGTACCACAATGAGCAGTTCTTC
CASSVATGGLAYHNEQFF
>TRBD1|TRBJ1-2|14|few|TRBV7-2
TGTGCCAGCAGCTTACAGGGGGCAGGCTATGGCTACACCTTC
CASSLQGAGYGYTF
>TRBD2|TRBJ2-7|16|.|TRBV27
TGTGCCAGCAGTAAACGTGGGACTAGCGGAAACTACGAGCAGTACTTC
CASSKRGTSGNYEQYF
>TRBD1|TRBJ2-1|14|few|TRBV29-1
TGCAGCGTTGAAGGAGGGGGCGTATGGAATGAGCAGTTCTTC
CSVEGGGVWNEQFF
>.|TRBJ1-1|14|.|TRBV2
TGTGCCAGCAGTGAATCTGGCGGGACATTCGGAGCTTTCTTT
CASSESGGTFGAFF
>.|TRBJ1-1|15|.|TRBV5-1
TGCGCCAGCAGTCTTACCTTGACAGGGAACACTGAAGCTTTCTTT
CASSLTLTGNTEAFF
>.|TRBJ1-2|16|.|TRBV6-1
TGTGCCAGCAGGGGGGAACTACAGGAGGATAACTATGGCTACACCTTC
CASRGELQEDNYGYTF
>.|TRBJ2-3|13|.|TRBV2
TGTGCCAGCAGCACCTATGGAACAGATACGCAGTATTTT
CASSTYGTDTQYF
>.|TRBJ1-1|14|.|TRBV7-2
TGTGCCAGCACCATCGGGCTGCTGAACACTGAAGCTTTCTTT
CASTIGLLNTEAFF
>TRBD2|TRBJ2-4|16|.|TRBV4-1
TGCGCCAGCAGCCAAGTAGCGGGTATGGCCAAAAACATTCAGTACTTC
CASSQVAGMAKNIQYF
>.|TRBJ1-1|15|few|TRBV12-3/TRBV12-4
TGTGCCAGCAGTTTAGTAGGGGGACTGAACACTGAAGCTTTCTTT
CASSLVGGLNTEAFF
>.|TRBJ1-1|16|few|TRBV29-1
TGCAGCGTTGAAGATCTCGCCGGGGCCGTGAACACTGAAGCTTTCTTT
CSVEDLAGAVNTEAFF
>TRBD1|TRBJ1-3|15|.|TRBV14
TGTGCCAGCAGCGCGGGACAGGGATATGGAAACACCATATATTTT
CASSAGQGYGNTIYF
>TRBD1|TRBJ2-3|16|few|TRBV18
TGTGCCAGCTCAATTATGGGACAGGGAACGACAGATACGCAGTATTTT
CASSIMGQGTTDTQYF
>.|TRBJ1-1|14|.|TRBV11-2
TGTGCCAGCAGCCGCGTGAGGGAAGGCACTGAAGCTTTCTTT
CASSRVREGTEAFF
>TRBD2|TRBJ2-7|14|.|TRBV23-1
TGCGCCAGCAGGACCCGGGAGGGCGGAAACGAGCAGTACTTC
CASRTREGGNEQYF
>TRBD1|TRBJ1-2|13|.|TRBV20-1
TGCAGTGCTATAGAACAGGGGAAGGATGGCTACACCTTC
CSAIEQGKDGYTF
>.|TRBJ2-4|15|.|TRBV20-1
TGCAGTGCTAGAGCCCCAGGGGGGGCAAAAAACATTCAGTACTTC
CSARAPGGAKNIQYF
>TRBD1|TRBJ2-7|16|few|TRBV7-9
TGTGCCAGCAGCTTAGCGGACAGGGGGCATTCGGGTGAGCAGTACTTC
CASSLADRGHSGEQYF
>.|TRBJ1-3|16|few|TRBV18
TGTGCCAGCTCACCTCAGACGGGCAGGACTGGAAACACCATATATTTT
CASSPQTGRTGNTIYF
>.|TRBJ1-2|11|few|TRBV10-3
TGTGCCATCAGTGAATTCTATGGCTACACCTTC
CAISEFYGYTF
>.|TRBJ1-4|15|.|TRBV7-6
TGTGCCAGCAGTTTATACCGGGGATCTAATGAAAAACTGTTTTTT
CASSLYRGSNEKLFF
>TRBD2|TRBJ2-7|15|.|TRBV5-5
TGTGCCAGCAGCGTATCACTAGCGGGGGACTACGAGCAGTACTTC
CASSVSLAGDYEQYF
>TRBD2|TRBJ2-1|13|.|TRBV19
TGTGCCACCCGCGGTACTAGCGTTCATGAGCAGTTCTTC
CATRGTSVHEQFF
>.|TRBJ2-2|18|few|TRBV4-1
TGCGCCAGCAGCCAAATAAATCTCCGAAGCGCGAACACCGGGGAGCTGTTTTTT
CASSQINLRSANTGELFF
>.|TRBJ1-6|15|few|TRBV9
TGTGCCAGCAGCCCCGATGGGGGGAGGAATTCACCCCTCCACTTT
CASSPDGGRNSPLHF
>.|TRBJ2-1|18|few|TRBV7-2
TGTGCCAGCAGCTTAGGTCTGGCGGGGCCGGGTTTCTACAATGAGCAGTTCTTC
CASSLGLAGPGFYNEQFF
>.|TRBJ2-6|16|.|TRBV14
TGTGCCAGCAGCCAAGTGCATCTCTCTGGGGCCAACGTCCTGACTTTC
CASSQVHLSGANVLTF
>.|TRBJ2-1|15|.|TRBV11-3
TGTGCCAGCAGCTACATCTGGGACACCTACAATGAGCAGTTCTTC
CASSYIWDTYNEQFF
>.|TRBJ2-3|14|.|TRBV29-1
TGCAGCGTGCGAGGGACTGGAAGCACAGATACGCAGTATTTT
CSVRGTGSTDTQYF
>.|TRBJ2-1|15|.|TRBV7-2
TGTGCCAGCAGCTTAAGGAGGCAATTTAACAATGAGCAGTTCTTC
CASSLRRQFNNEQFF
>.|TRBJ2-7|18|few|TRBV28
TGTGCCAGCAGTTTCTCACCGAATTCTTGGGGGGATTACCACGAGCAGTACTTC
CASSFSPNSWGDYHEQYF
>.|TRBJ2-5|14|few|TRBV7-9
TGTGCCAGCAGCTTGGGTCCCAGGGAGGAGACCCAGTACTTC
CASSLGPREETQYF
>.|TRBJ2-7|14|few|TRBV27
TGTGCCAGCAGTTTATCGGCGGGGCCCCACGAGCAGTACTTC
CASSLSAGPHEQYF
>.|TRBJ2-3|13|.|TRBV7-9
TGTGCCAGCAAAGGTCTTATCACAGATACGCAGTATTTT
CASKGLITDTQYF
>.|TRBJ2-3|16|.|TRBV3-1
TGTGCCAGCAGCCAGGGGGCGGGGGTTCCCACGGATACGCAGTATTTT
CASSQGAGVPTDTQYF
>.|TRBJ1-2|16|.|TRBV20-1
TGCAGTGCTAGTCGGCACCAGGTCACGAACCCCTATGGCTACACCTTC
CSASRHQVTNPYGYTF